A selection of T cell receptor beta chains follows, all from one sample in a study of cytomegalovirus exposure and HLA in healthy donors. Here immunoSEQ multiplex PCR was the method, and the copy in TCRdb shows in-frame clones only, minus some. The table includes 150,000 to 200,000 clones, about two thirds detected once. Sample: PBMCs. All receptors come from a man aged 25-45 years in good health and CMV-seropositive. Both conserved end residues are part of each CDR3. A D gene is named only where the DNA matches it firmly. Not all rows give a size; the values are once, few, many and, for expanded clones, a class.

V gene,J gene,D gene,clone size,CDR3 protein,CDR3 DNA
TRBV10-1,TRBJ2-2,TRBD1,NA,CASSESLTGGEGGELFF,TGCGCCAGCAGTGAATCTCTCACAGGGGGCGAAGGCGGGGAGCTGTTTTTT
TRBV18,TRBJ2-7,NA,NA,CASSPPMGQAQYEQYF,TGTGCCAGCTCACCACCCATGGGCCAGGCTCAATACGAGCAGTACTTC
TRBV27,TRBJ2-7,TRBD1,NA,CASSLGGQGRVYEQYF,TGTGCCAGCAGTTTGGGGGGACAGGGGAGGGTCTACGAGCAGTACTTC
TRBV7-2,TRBJ1-1,NA,NA,CASSLGRRANTEAFF,TGTGCCAGCAGCTTGGGCAGGAGGGCAAACACTGAAGCTTTCTTT
TRBV9,TRBJ2-7,NA,NA,CASSPPGQNEQYF,TGTGCCAGCAGCCCCCCCGGACAGAACGAGCAGTACTTC
TRBV7-9,TRBJ2-2,TRBD1,NA,CASSSDRGNTGELFF,TGTGCCAGCAGCTCGGACAGGGGGAACACCGGGGAGCTGTTTTTT
TRBV27,TRBJ2-7,TRBD1,NA,CASSRGQAPYEQYF,TGTGCCAGCAGTCGGGGACAGGCCCCCTACGAGCAGTACTTC
TRBV10-3,TRBJ2-4,NA,NA,CAISPGQSGKNIQYF,TGTGCCATCTCTCCCGGACAGTCTGGCAAAAACATTCAGTACTTC
TRBV28,TRBJ1-4,NA,few,CASSTLGVGANEKLFF,TGTGCCAGCTCCACCTTAGGGGTTGGGGCGAATGAAAAACTGTTTTTT
TRBV5-1,TRBJ2-3,TRBD2,NA,CASSATSGGDTQYF,TGCGCCAGCAGCGCGACTAGCGGGGGAGATACGCAGTATTTT
TRBV6-6,TRBJ2-7,TRBD1,NA,CASSYSTGTYEQYF,TGTGCCAGCAGTTACTCGACAGGGACCTACGAGCAGTACTTC
TRBV23-1,TRBJ2-7,TRBD1,few,CASSRTGEQYF,TGCGCCAGCAGTCGGACAGGCGAGCAGTACTTC
TRBV14,TRBJ1-1,NA,few,CASSQLSGNTEAFF,TGTGCCAGCAGCCAACTCTCCGGGAACACTGAAGCTTTCTTT
TRBV21-1,TRBJ2-7,NA,NA,CASSTTGESSYEQYF,TGTGCCAGCAGCACCACAGGAGAAAGCTCCTACGAGCAGTACTTC
TRBV10-3,TRBJ2-2,TRBD1,NA,CATRTGQGNTGELFF,TGTGCCACGCGAACCGGACAGGGGAACACCGGGGAGCTGTTTTTT
TRBV30,TRBJ2-3,TRBD1,few,CAWRDYRGGTDTQYF,TGTGCCTGGAGGGATTACAGGGGAGGCACAGATACGCAGTATTTT
TRBV7-3,TRBJ2-1,TRBD2,NA,CASSISGLAGGFEQFF,TGTGCCAGCAGCATATCGGGACTAGCGGGAGGCTTTGAGCAGTTCTTC
TRBV14,TRBJ2-3,NA,once,CASSQSGDTQYF,TGTGCCAGCAGCCAGAGCGGGGATACGCAGTATTTT
TRBV5-1,TRBJ1-1,NA,NA,CASSKNRADTEAFF,TGCGCCAGCAGCAAGAACAGGGCAGACACTGAAGCTTTCTTT
TRBV11-2,TRBJ2-3,TRBD2,NA,CASSLLAGGDTQYF,TGTGCCAGCAGCTTATTAGCGGGAGGGGATACGCAGTATTTT
TRBV6-6,TRBJ2-7,TRBD2,NA,CASSYLPSGPYEQYF,TGTGCCAGCAGTTACTTACCTAGCGGACCCTACGAGCAGTACTTC
TRBV7-7,TRBJ2-7,NA,NA,CASSLGDTETYEQYF,TGTGCCAGCAGCTTAGGGGACACGGAGACCTACGAGCAGTACTTC
TRBV4-1,TRBJ2-5,NA,NA,CASSQVTGADETQYF,TGCGCCAGCAGCCAAGTGACCGGAGCGGACGAGACCCAGTACTTC
TRBV10-3,TRBJ1-1,TRBD1,few,CAISDGAPVRGTEAFF,TGTGCCATCAGTGACGGGGCACCGGTCAGGGGGACTGAAGCTTTCTTT
TRBV4-1,TRBJ1-2,TRBD1,few,CASSQRDRGLPLYGYTF,TGCGCCAGCAGCCAAAGGGACAGGGGGCTGCCTCTTTATGGCTACACCTTC
TRBV7-9,TRBJ1-2,NA,NA,CASSWDTSYGYTF,TGTGCCAGCAGCTGGGACACCTCCTATGGCTACACCTTC
TRBV5-1,TRBJ2-7,NA,few,CASSLGGPLWEQYF,TGCGCCAGCAGCCTCGGGGGACCACTATGGGAGCAGTACTTC
TRBV9,TRBJ2-2,TRBD2,NA,CASSVAGEVGELFF,TGTGCCAGCAGCGTTGCGGGAGAGGTCGGGGAGCTGTTTTTT
TRBV2,TRBJ2-5,NA,NA,CASSFRQEQETQYF,TGTGCCAGCAGCTTTAGACAGGAACAAGAGACCCAGTACTTC
TRBV2,TRBJ2-5,NA,NA,CASSGGETQYF,TGTGCCAGCAGTGGAGGCGAGACCCAGTACTTC
TRBV19,TRBJ2-3,TRBD2,NA,CASSDSGGPEGDTQYF,TGTGCCAGTAGTGACTCGGGAGGGCCCGAAGGAGATACGCAGTATTTT
TRBV11-1,TRBJ1-1,NA,NA,CASSPGAQNTEAFF,TGTGCCAGCAGCCCAGGGGCGCAGAACACTGAAGCTTTCTTT
TRBV18,TRBJ2-1,NA,NA,CASSPQGIEQFF,TGTGCCAGCTCACCGCAGGGGATTGAGCAGTTCTTC
TRBV7-8,TRBJ2-7,NA,NA,CASTPLEVPYEQYF,TGTGCCAGCACCCCGTTGGAGGTCCCCTACGAGCAGTACTTC
TRBV9,TRBJ1-1,TRBD1,NA,CASSLWTGSKTEAFF,TGTGCCAGCAGCCTCTGGACAGGGAGTAAAACTGAAGCTTTCTTT
TRBV5-4,TRBJ2-7,TRBD2,NA,CASSSGRANEQYF,TGTGCCAGCAGTAGCGGGAGGGCCAACGAGCAGTACTTC
TRBV28,TRBJ2-7,TRBD2,NA,CASSRLAGGRSSYEQYF,TGTGCCAGCAGTCGTCTAGCGGGAGGGCGAAGCTCCTACGAGCAGTACTTC
TRBV6-5,TRBJ2-7,NA,NA,CASSYSRDSYEQYF,TGTGCCAGCAGTTACTCGAGGGATTCCTACGAGCAGTACTTC
TRBV14,TRBJ2-7,NA,NA,CASSPYEPPNEQYF,TGTGCCAGCAGCCCTTATGAGCCCCCGAACGAGCAGTACTTC
TRBV2,TRBJ1-4,NA,NA,CASSQRGGLGGNEKLFF,TGTGCCAGCAGTCAAAGGGGGGGTTTGGGAGGTAATGAAAAACTGTTTTTT
TRBV7-6,TRBJ2-3,TRBD2,NA,CASSLAGGDTQYF,TGTGCCAGCAGCTTAGCGGGAGGGGATACGCAGTATTTT
TRBV6-6,TRBJ2-6,NA,many,CASTPRLSGANVLTF,TGTGCCAGCACCCCGAGGTTATCTGGGGCCAACGTCCTGACTTTC
TRBV6-5,TRBJ2-1,TRBD2,NA,CASSYSSGSSYNEQFF,TGTGCCAGCAGTTATTCTAGCGGTAGCTCCTACAATGAGCAGTTCTTC
TRBV4-1,TRBJ1-4,NA,NA,CASSQAHGKPYEKLFF,TGCGCCAGCAGCCAAGCTCATGGCAAACCATATGAAAAACTGTTTTTT
TRBV4-2,TRBJ2-1,NA,NA,CASSPGLDDNEQFF,TGTGCCAGCAGTCCGGGACTTGACGACAATGAGCAGTTCTTC
TRBV30,TRBJ2-7,TRBD1,NA,CAWSNGQGVSYEQYF,TGTGCCTGGAGTAACGGACAGGGGGTTTCCTACGAGCAGTACTTC